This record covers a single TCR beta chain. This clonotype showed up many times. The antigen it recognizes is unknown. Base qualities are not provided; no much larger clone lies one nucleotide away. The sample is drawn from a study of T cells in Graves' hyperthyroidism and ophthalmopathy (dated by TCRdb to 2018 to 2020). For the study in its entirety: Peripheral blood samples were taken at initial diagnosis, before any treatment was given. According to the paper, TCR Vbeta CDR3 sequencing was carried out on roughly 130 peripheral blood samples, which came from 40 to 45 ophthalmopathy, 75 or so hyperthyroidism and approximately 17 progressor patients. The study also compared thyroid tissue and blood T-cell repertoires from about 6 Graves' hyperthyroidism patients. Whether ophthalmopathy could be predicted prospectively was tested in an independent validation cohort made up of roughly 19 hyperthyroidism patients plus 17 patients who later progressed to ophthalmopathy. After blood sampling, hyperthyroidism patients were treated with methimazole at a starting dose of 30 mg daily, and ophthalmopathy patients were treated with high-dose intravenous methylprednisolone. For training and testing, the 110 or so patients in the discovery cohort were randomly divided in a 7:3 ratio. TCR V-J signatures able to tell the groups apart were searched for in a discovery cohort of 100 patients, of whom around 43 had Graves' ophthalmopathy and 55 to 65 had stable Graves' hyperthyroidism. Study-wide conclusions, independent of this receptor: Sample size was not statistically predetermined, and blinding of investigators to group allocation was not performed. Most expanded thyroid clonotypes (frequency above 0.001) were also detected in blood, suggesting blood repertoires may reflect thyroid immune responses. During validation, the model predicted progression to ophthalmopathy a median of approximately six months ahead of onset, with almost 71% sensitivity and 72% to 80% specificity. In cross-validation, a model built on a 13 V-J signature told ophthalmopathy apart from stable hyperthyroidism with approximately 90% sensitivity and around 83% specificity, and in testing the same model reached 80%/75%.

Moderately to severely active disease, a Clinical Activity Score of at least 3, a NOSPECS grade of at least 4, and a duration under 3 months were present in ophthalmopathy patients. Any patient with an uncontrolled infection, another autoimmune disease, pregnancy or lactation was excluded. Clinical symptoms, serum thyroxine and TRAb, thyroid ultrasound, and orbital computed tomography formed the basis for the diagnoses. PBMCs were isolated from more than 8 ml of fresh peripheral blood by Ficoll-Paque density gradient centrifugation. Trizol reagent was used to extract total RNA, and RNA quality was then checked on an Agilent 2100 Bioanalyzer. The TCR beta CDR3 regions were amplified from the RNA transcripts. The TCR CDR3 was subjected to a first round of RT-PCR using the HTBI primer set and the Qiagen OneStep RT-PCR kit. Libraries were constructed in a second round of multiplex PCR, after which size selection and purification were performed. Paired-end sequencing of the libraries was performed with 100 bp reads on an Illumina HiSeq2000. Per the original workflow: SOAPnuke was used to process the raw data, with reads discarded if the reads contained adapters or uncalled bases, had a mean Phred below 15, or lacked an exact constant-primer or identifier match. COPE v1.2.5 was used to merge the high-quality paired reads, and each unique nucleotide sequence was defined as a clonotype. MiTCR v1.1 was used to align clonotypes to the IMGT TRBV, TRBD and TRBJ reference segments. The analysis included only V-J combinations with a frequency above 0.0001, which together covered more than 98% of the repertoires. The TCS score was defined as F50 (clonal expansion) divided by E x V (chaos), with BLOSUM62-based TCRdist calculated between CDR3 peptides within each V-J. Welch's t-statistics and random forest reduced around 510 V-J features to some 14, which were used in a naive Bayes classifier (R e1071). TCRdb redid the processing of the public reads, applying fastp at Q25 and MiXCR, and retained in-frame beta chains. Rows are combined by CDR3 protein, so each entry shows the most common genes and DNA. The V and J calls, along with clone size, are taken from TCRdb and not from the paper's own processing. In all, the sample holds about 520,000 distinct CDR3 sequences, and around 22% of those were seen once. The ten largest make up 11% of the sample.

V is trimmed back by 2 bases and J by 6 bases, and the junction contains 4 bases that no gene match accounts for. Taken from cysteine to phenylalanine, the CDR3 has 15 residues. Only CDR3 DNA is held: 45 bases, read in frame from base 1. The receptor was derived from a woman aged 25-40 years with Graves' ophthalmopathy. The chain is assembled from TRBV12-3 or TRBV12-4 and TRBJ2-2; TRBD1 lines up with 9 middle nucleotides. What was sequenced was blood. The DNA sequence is TGTGCCAGCAGTTTACGTGGGACAGGGTCCGGGGAGCTGTTTTTT. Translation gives CASSLRGTGSGELFF.